The 24 T cell receptor beta chains reported below all come from one sample, sequenced in a study of human T cells and chemical hapten exposure (dated by TCRdb to the early 2020s). Explained via the paper, the time point label denotes: patch test 2, 6 weeks after DPC sensitization. The treatment or condition label, read with the paper, signifies: therapeutic diphenylcyclopropenone sensitization with weekly scalp DPC. The protocol used for the library was RACE. Sequencing used a NextSeq 500. The public reads were reprocessed in TCRdb via fastp at Q25 and MiXCR, keeping in-frame beta chains. Entries that share a CDR3 protein sequence are merged under the most common genes and DNA. Across this sample there are roughly 30,000 distinct CDR3 sequences, with approximately 9% seen only once. Under 8.5% of the sample is in the top ten clones. The starting material was whole blood, obtained in connection with sensitization to the hapten diphenylcyclopropenone (DPC). These receptors all come from a man between 25 and 39 years old with alopecia areata. Some clones in this sample may be carry-over from other donors' samples.

V gene TRBV29-1 combines with J gene TRBJ1-1; the D gene is possibly TRBD1 (5 bases). Germline-derived CDR1 and CDR2 are SQVTM and ANQGSEA. V was clipped by 7 bases and J by 11 bases, with 20 bases between them. The CDR3 length is 12 residues. The CDR3 spells CSALSGKGDAFF. Here the CDR3 DNA reads TGCAGCGCGTTGTCGGGGAAAGGGGATGCTTTCTTT.

At least ten counts were recorded for this clonotype. The CDR3 loop is CASSDQVTGETQYF. The CDR3 nucleotides are TGTGCCAGCAGTGACCAGGTTACGGGAGAGACCCAGTACTTC. The chain employs TRBV6-1 and TRBJ2-5; D not resolved. Trimming pared 3 bases from V and 4 bases from J, leaving 12 bases between. This CDR3 is built from 14 residues. From germline, CDR1 is MNHNS and CDR2 SASEGT.

This clonotype was picked up a small number of times. This chain links TRBV30 with TRBJ1-3; perhaps TRBD1 as D (5 bases). V lost 3 bases and J 0 bases, leaving 15 bases between the germline ends. The germline CDR1 and CDR2 sequences are GTSNPN and SVGIG (reference sequence). The CDR3 length is 16 residues. CDR3 in amino acids: CAWRTWAGSSGNTIYF. The CDR3 region has the DNA TGTGCCTGGAGGACCTGGGCAGGGAGCTCTGGAAACACCATATATTTT.

The rearrangement joins TRBV29-1 to TRBJ1-5; D not certain. CDR1 is SQVTM, CDR2 ANQGSEA, per germline. Trimming cost V 4 bases and J 3 bases, with 7 bases left between them. This CDR3 is built from 12 residues. DNA of the CDR3: TGCAGCGTTGGGGCAATCAATCAGCCCCAGCATTTT. Amino acids: CSVGAINQPQHF. Supplemented by reference TRBV29-1 and TRBJ1-5, the full variable domain reads SAVISQKPSRDICQRGTSLTIQCQVDSQVTMMFWYRQQPGQSLTLIATANQGSEATYESGFVIDKFPISRPNLTFSTLTVSNMSPEDSSIYLCSVGAINQPQHFGDGTRLSIL.

This clonotype was detected a few times. The chain links TRBV4-1 to TRBJ2-5; D gene ambiguous. Trimming pared 1 base from V and 4 bases from J, leaving 13 bases between. The V gene's germline CDR1 is MGHRA and CDR2 YSYEKL. This CDR3 is 15 amino acids long. Here the CDR3 DNA reads TGCGCCAGCAGCCAAGGGGAAGGAGCGCGAGAGACCCAGTACTTC. This encodes CASSQGEGARETQYF.

On this clonotype itself: This clone may be a read error of a much larger clone one base away. This rearrangement joins TRBV7-2 to TRBJ1-5; D gene unclear. The V end lost 2 bases, the J end lost 6 bases, and 14 bases lay between the germline ends. Germline V CDR1 and CDR2: SGHTA, FQGNSA. This CDR3 region has 15 residues. The CDR3, as DNA: TGTGCCAGCAGCTTACACAGCACTGTCAGTCAGCCCCAGCATTTT. Translation gives CASSLHSTVSQPQHF.

This clonotype was recorded many times. Here the CDR3 reads CSIPPSTGVEEQFF. The CDR3 region has the DNA TGCAGTATCCCCCCATCTACGGGAGTAGAGGAGCAGTTCTTC. This rearrangement joins TRBV20-1 to TRBJ2-1; maybe TRBD2 (6 bases). The CDR3 spans 14 residues. V shed 8 bases and J shed 10 bases, with 24 bases lying between them. CDR1 DFQATT and CDR2 SNEGSKA come from the germline V gene (reference sequence).

This clonotype was seen at least ten times. J is TRBJ2-2 and V is TRBV12-3 or TRBV12-4, with D perhaps being TRBD1 or TRBD2 (6 bases each). This CDR3 spans 15 amino acids. Trimming stripped 4 bases from V and 5 bases from J, with 14 bases between. Written as DNA, the CDR3 is TGTGCCAGCAGTTCGGGACTCCAGGGGACCGGGGAGCTGTTTTTT. Translating it yields CASSSGLQGTGELFF.

At least ten counts were recorded for this clonotype. A read error may account for a junction end that differs from germline. The J gene is TRBJ1-1, the V gene TRBV7-7; D gene unclear. CDR1 is SSHAT, CDR2 FNYEAQ, per germline (reference sequence). This CDR3 comprises 13 residues. CDR3 sequence: CASSPQLNTEAFF. The CDR3, as DNA: TGTGCTAGCAGCCCACAGCTAAACACTGAAGCTTTCTTT.

This clonotype showed up many times. The rearrangement links TRBV18 to TRBJ1-3; 7 nucleotides line up with TRBD1. CDR3 length equals 15 residues. The junction had 2 bases not matched to a gene; V was cut back by 3 bases and J by 0 bases. The germline V gene has CDR1 KGHSH and CDR2 LQKENI. The DNA for the CDR3 is TGTGCCAGCTCACCGGGACAGAGCTCTGGAAACACCATATATTTT. Protein sequence: CASSPGQSSGNTIYF. Using reference TRBV18 and TRBJ1-3 for the parts outside the CDR3, the full variable domain is NAGVMQNPRHLVRRRGQEARLRCSPMKGHSHVYWYRQLPEEGLKFMVYLQKENIIDESGMPKERFSAEFPKEGPSILRIQQVVRGDSAAYFCASSPGQSSGNTIYFGEGSWLTVV.

V usage is TRBV11-2 and J usage is TRBJ1-1, with 9 nucleotides matching TRBD1. This CDR3 has 18 residues. Looked up from germline, CDR1 is SGHAT and CDR2 is FQNNGV. The trim removed 4 bases at V and 3 bases at J, leaving 15 bases unmatched. DNA for the CDR3: TGTGCCAGCAGCTCTACCCCGGGACAGGGCGGCTGGGACACTGAAGCTTTCTTT. Translating gives CASSSTPGQGGWDTEAFF.

This clonotype was detected ten times or more. The chain is built from TRBV10-3 and TRBJ2-5; TRBD2 aligns across 13 bases. The CDR3 sequence is 15 residues long. With 6 bases clipped from V and 5 bases from J, the junction kept 6 bases outside the gene matches. CDR1 and CDR2 from the germline V gene are ENHRY and SYGVKD. The CDR3 DNA sequence: TGTGCCATCAGCCGAACTAGCGGGGGGGCTGAGACCCAGTACTTC. Residues: CAISRTSGGAETQYF.

This clonotype was seen repeatedly, ten times or more. The rearrangement uses TRBV4-3 and TRBJ2-1; 7 bases are a match to TRBD1. CDR3 length: 16 residues. CDR1 is LGHNA and CDR2 is YSLEER in the germline V gene. Trimming removed 0 bases from V and 3 bases from J; junction bases left unmatched: 5. In DNA form, the CDR3 reads TGCGCCAGCAGCCAAGATCATAGGGGGCTCTACAATGAGCAGTTCTTC. Translation gives CASSQDHRGLYNEQFF.

V is TRBV29-1 and J is TRBJ2-1; D perhaps matches TRBD2 (5 bases). This CDR3 has 13 residues. Trimming shortened V by 6 bases and J by 2 bases, and 11 bases separated the two germline ends. Germline lookup yields CDR1 SQVTM and CDR2 ANQGSEA. The CDR3 region has the DNA TGCAGCGTAAGGGAGCCCACCTACAATGAGCAGTTCTTC. Amino acid sequence: CSVREPTYNEQFF.

In its sample, this clonotype was seen many times. The rearrangement joins TRBV18 to TRBJ1-2; 7 nucleotides align to TRBD1. This CDR3 is built from 14 residues. The germline CDR1 and CDR2 sequences are KGHSH and LQKENI. The trim removed 3 bases at V and 5 bases at J, leaving 6 bases unmatched. The CDR3: CASSPQGTEYGYTF. DNA for the CDR3: TGTGCCAGCTCACCTCAGGGGACAGAGTATGGCTACACCTTC.

The rearrangement joins TRBV10-3 to TRBJ1-3, with D hard to call. Germline CDR1 is ENHRY and CDR2 is SYGVKD. V shed 5 bases and J shed 4 bases, with 6 bases lying between them. The CDR3 is made up of 12 amino acids. CDR3 nucleotides: TGTGCCATCAGTACGGACGGAAACACCATATATTTT. This sequence encodes CAISTDGNTIYF.

This clonotype was counted between two and nine times. The chain employs TRBV5-6 and TRBJ1-1; 7 bases match TRBD1. J lost 4 bases, V lost 1 base, and 7 bases had no gene match. The CDR3 loop spans 15 amino acids. Per the germline V gene, CDR1 is SGHDT and CDR2 is YYEEEE. CDR3 in DNA: TGTGCCAGCAGCTTGTATTACAGGGGAGGCACTGAAGCTTTCTTT. Translated: CASSLYYRGGTEAFF. Drawing the rest from reference TRBV5-6 and TRBJ1-1, the complete variable domain is DAGVTQSPTHLIKTRGQQVTLRCSPKSGHDTVSWYQQALGQGPQFIFQYYEEEERQRGNFPDRFSGHQFPNYSSELNVNALLLGDSALYLCASSLYYRGGTEAFFGQGTRLTVV.

To note about this clonotype: Possible read error: a much larger clone is one base away. The gene calls are TRBV7-2 and TRBJ2-7, with TRBD2 matching 10 bases. The CDR3 sequence is 18 residues long. Germline V CDR1 and CDR2: SGHTA, FQGNSA. This CDR3 reads CVSSSPNYPAGGPYEQYF. The DNA of the CDR3 is TGTGTCAGCAGCTCCCCCAATTATCCAGCGGGGGGGCCCTACGAGCAGTACTTC.

J is TRBJ1-4 and V is TRBV6-6, with TRBD1 identical over 7 bases. The V and J ends lost 5 bases and 4 bases, in that order; junction bases with no gene match: 16. The CDR3 totals 18 residues. From germline, CDR1 is MNHNY and CDR2 SVGAGI (reference sequence). CDR3 protein: CASSPGPRGQNNNEKLFF. DNA for the CDR3: TGTGCCAGCAGTCCAGGACCCCGGGGACAGAATAATAATGAAAAACTGTTTTTT.

In this sample, this clonotype turned up many times. The V call is TRBV10-1, the J call TRBJ2-3; perhaps D is TRBD1 or TRBD2 (5 bases each). The CDR3 totals 15 residues. CDR1 is WNHNN and CDR2 is SYGVQD in the germline V gene (reference sequence). Trimming took off 4 bases at V and 2 bases at J, with 13 bases between the two ends. The CDR3 DNA reads TGCGCCAGCAGTGGGGACCAGTGGGACACAGATACGCAGTATTTT. Its translation: CASSGDQWDTDTQYF.

This clonotype was detected ten times or more. This chain links TRBV2 with TRBJ1-4; possible D gene TRBD1, 5 bases. Germline V gene sequence: CDR1 SNHLY, CDR2 FYNNEI. This CDR3 is built from 13 residues. Deletions cut 1 base from V and 10 bases from J, with 10 bases between. This CDR3 is CASSEERGGKLFF. In DNA, the CDR3 is TGTGCCAGCAGTGAAGAGAGGGGCGGAAAACTGTTTTTT.

A word on this clonotype: A single base separates this from a much larger clone, so it may be a read error. The chain recombines TRBV5-6 with TRBJ2-7; no clear D. In germline, CDR1 is SGHDT, CDR2 YYEEEE. CDR3 length: 14 amino acids. Trimming took off 2 bases at V and 5 bases at J, with 14 bases between the two ends. CDR3 residues: CASSFIVSHHEQYF. The CDR3, as DNA: TGTGCCAGCAGCTTTATTGTGTCCCATCACGAGCAGTACTTC.

V and J are TRBV7-2 and TRBJ2-2, with TRBD2 as a possible D gene (5 bases). Per germline, CDR1 SGHTA and CDR2 FQGNSA. V was shortened by 8 bases and J by 0 bases, with 7 bases between the two germline ends. There are 13 residues in the CDR3. The CDR3 here is CASRTPNTGELFF. The CDR3 DNA sequence: TGTGCCAGCCGGACTCCGAACACCGGGGAGCTGTTTTTT.

This clonotype was counted at least ten times. The V call is TRBV11-2, the J call TRBJ2-5; D unclear. The CDR3 loop spans 14 amino acids. The germline V gene encodes CDR1 SGHAT and CDR2 FQNNGV. The V end was cut by 0 bases, the J end by 9 bases, with 14 bases between. The chain's CDR3 is CASSLDPQEIAQYF. For the CDR3, the DNA is TGTGCCAGCAGCTTAGATCCTCAGGAGATCGCCCAGTACTTC.